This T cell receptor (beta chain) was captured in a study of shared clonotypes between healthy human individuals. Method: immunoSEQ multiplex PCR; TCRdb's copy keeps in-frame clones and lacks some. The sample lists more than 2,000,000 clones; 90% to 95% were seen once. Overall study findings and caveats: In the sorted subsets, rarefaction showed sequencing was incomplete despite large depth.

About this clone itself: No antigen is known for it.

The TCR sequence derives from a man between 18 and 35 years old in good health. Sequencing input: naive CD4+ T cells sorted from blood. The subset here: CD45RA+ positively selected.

This CDR3 reads CASSLRWAGVGYTF. CDR3 DNA: TGTGCCAGCAGCTTGCGGTGGGCAGGGGTAGGCTACACCTTC. The chain is built from TRBV5-6 and TRBJ1-2, with D perhaps TRBD1 (6 bases). The V gene lost 1 base and the J gene lost 8 bases, with 15 bases spanning the gap. The CDR3 runs to 14 residues. Per the germline V gene, CDR1 is SGHDT and CDR2 is YYEEEE.